One sample yielded the 19 T cell receptor beta chains listed below, sequenced in a study of blood T cell repertoires in COVID-19. Libraries were prepared by immunoSEQ multiplex PCR; TCRdb keeps only in-frame clonotypes and omits some of them. The repertoire holds about 280,000 clones, with approximately 90% as singletons. The sequencing input was peripheral blood. The receptors come from a woman in her twenties or thirties with active or convalescent COVID-19.

The CDR3 region has the DNA TGTGCCAGCAGTACAGGGGCAACTAATGAAAAACTGTTTTTT. Its protein is CASSTGATNEKLFF. The chain recombines TRBV21-1 with TRBJ1-4; the table's D gene call, TRBD1, was not cross checked with the DNA. TRBV21-1 is marked as a pseudogene. This CDR3 has 14 amino acids.

V gene TRBV5-1 combines with J gene TRBJ2-1, with TRBD2 identical over 15 bases. The trim removed 4 bases at V and 2 bases at J, leaving 7 bases unmatched. CDR1 is SGHRS and CDR2 is YFSETQ in the germline V gene. The CDR3 loop spans 18 amino acids. CDR3 coding DNA: TGCGCCAGCAGCCCATGGACTAGCGGGGGGGATACCTACAATGAGCAGTTCTTC. Encoded protein: CASSPWTSGGDTYNEQFF.

About this clone: Mismatch with germline at one junction end may stem from a read error. The rearrangement joins TRBV12-3 or TRBV12-4 to TRBJ1-2; D is possibly TRBD1 (6 bases). The CDR3 extends over 11 amino acids. The CDR3 nucleotides are TGTGCCAGCAGTGGGGGCTACTCTTCGGTCTTC. Protein product: CASSGGYSSVF.

This chain connects TRBV24-1 to TRBJ1-3, with D perhaps TRBD1 (5 bases). V gave up 4 bases and J gave up 0 bases, with 9 bases separating them. This CDR3 has 15 amino acids. Germline-derived CDR1 and CDR2 are KGHDR and SFDVKD. CDR3 in amino acids: CATSEGTISGNTIYF. CDR3 bases: TGTGCCACCAGTGAGGGGACTATCTCTGGAAACACCATATATTTT.

The gene calls are TRBV30 and TRBJ1-1; 7 nucleotides agree with TRBD1. The CDR3 covers 14 residues. Germline trimming cut 3 bases from V and 0 bases from J; bases unmatched to any gene: 4. The germline CDR1 and CDR2 sequences are GTSNPN and SVGIG (reference sequence). The CDR3 reads CAWRTGRMNTEAFF. Written as DNA, the CDR3 is TGTGCCTGGAGGACAGGGAGAATGAACACTGAAGCTTTCTTT.

This clone came up once. The chain has TRBV19 and TRBJ2-1, with D tentatively TRBD1 (5 bases). The CDR3 length is 16 residues. V was shortened by 1 base and J by 7 bases, with 17 bases between the two germline ends. Germline lookup yields CDR1 LNHDA and CDR2 SQIVND (reference sequence). CDR3 protein: CASSIVSRVVDNEQFF. The CDR3, as DNA: TGTGCCAGTAGTATAGTGAGCAGGGTGGTTGATAATGAGCAGTTCTTC. Drawing the rest from reference TRBV19 and TRBJ2-1, the complete variable domain is DGGITQSPKYLFRKEGQNVTLSCEQNLNHDAMYWYRQDPGQGLRLIYYSQIVNDFQKGDIAEGYSVSREKKESFPLTVTSAQKNPTAFYLCASSIVSRVVDNEQFFGPGTRLTVL.

This chain uses TRBV29-1 with TRBJ1-3; TRBD1 matches at 10 bases. Germline V CDR1 and CDR2: SQVTM, ANQGSEA. V trimming: 6 bases; J trimming: 2 bases; junction bases outside the gene matches: 1. This CDR3 is 13 amino acids long. DNA for the CDR3: TGCAGCGTCGGACAGGGGGCTGGAAACACCATATATTTT. Amino acid sequence: CSVGQGAGNTIYF.

The CDR3 DNA reads TGTGCCAGCGGTTATGCGGCAAAACACAATGAGCAGTTCTTC. Translating gives CASGYAAKHNEQFF. The V call is TRBV3-1 (or the pseudogene TRBV3-2), the J call TRBJ2-1, with no clear D. V was cut by 8 bases and J by 5 bases, with 16 bases left in between. The germline V gene encodes CDR1 LGHDT and CDR2 YNNKEL (reference sequence). This CDR3 spans 14 amino acids.

The chain combines TRBV7-8 with TRBJ1-2; TRBD1 is a possible D gene (6 bases). CDR1 is SGHVS and CDR2 is FQNEAQ in the germline V gene. CDR3 length: 14 residues. V gave up 0 bases and J gave up 3 bases, with 8 bases separating them. CDR3 in DNA: TGTGCCAGCAGCTTAGCTGCAGGGGACTATGGCTACACCTTC. As protein: CASSLAAGDYGYTF.

This clone was detected only a few times. The chain couples TRBV12-3 or TRBV12-4 to TRBJ1-2, with 7 bases lining up with TRBD1. V lost 5 bases to trimming and J lost 8 bases; unmatched junction nucleotides: 5. This CDR3 comprises 12 residues. The CDR3: CASSHRGGGYTF. Here the CDR3 DNA reads TGTGCCAGCAGTCACAGGGGTGGCGGCTACACCTTC.

CDR3 sequence: CASSREYGTDTQYF. CDR3 coding DNA: TGTGCCAGCAGTCGGGAGTATGGCACAGATACGCAGTATTTT. The chain joins TRBV6-4 to TRBJ2-3, with D possibly being TRBD2 (6 bases). The CDR3 contains 14 residues. Germline CDR1 is MRHNA and CDR2 is SNTAGT. Trimming pared 5 bases from V and 1 base from J, leaving 10 bases between.

The chain combines TRBV29-1 with TRBJ1-2, with 8 bases matching TRBD1. CDR3 length: 12 amino acids. CDR1 is SQVTM, CDR2 ANQGSEA, per germline. J was trimmed by 6 bases and V by 6 bases; bases with no gene match: 6. CDR3 region: CSVYGQGDGYTF. DNA of the CDR3: TGCAGCGTCTATGGACAGGGAGATGGCTACACCTTC.

This sequence joins TRBV27 and TRBJ2-7; the match to TRBD2 covers 11 bases. The CDR3 covers 16 residues. With 6 bases clipped from V and 1 base from J, the junction kept 8 bases outside the gene matches. The V gene's germline CDR1 is MNHEY and CDR2 SMNVEV (reference sequence). This chain's CDR3 is CASSRRLAGQSYEQYF. CDR3 in DNA: TGTGCCAGCAGCCGTAGACTAGCGGGGCAATCCTACGAGCAGTACTTC.

The chain joins TRBV29-1 to TRBJ1-1; weak D call: TRBD1 (6 bases). Germline assignment: CDR1 SQVTM and CDR2 ANQGSEA. The CDR3 length is 14 residues. Trimming cost V 4 bases and J 5 bases, with 17 bases left between them. As DNA, the CDR3 is TGCAGCGTTGGAGGGGGTAGCGGGGGGACTGAAGCTTTCTTT. Translation: CSVGGGSGGTEAFF.

The count of this clone is one. V gene TRBV27 combines with J gene TRBJ1-2, with TRBD1 identical over 7 bases. V gave up 3 bases and J gave up 6 bases; unmatched junction bases: 7. The CDR3 spans 14 residues. In germline, CDR1 is MNHEY, CDR2 SMNVEV (reference sequence). CDR3 in amino acids: CASSFRHRGNGYTF. Here the CDR3 DNA reads TGTGCCAGCAGTTTCCGACACAGGGGAAATGGCTACACCTTC.

This chain joins TRBV7-2 and TRBJ1-1; no clear D. Germline CDR1 and CDR2: SGHTA and FQGNSA. Trimming removed 3 bases at V and 4 bases at J, with 12 bases between. This CDR3 is built from 14 residues. DNA of the CDR3: TGTGCCAGCAGCTTTCCGGGTTCCCTCACTGAAGCTTTCTTT. Translating it yields CASSFPGSLTEAFF.

The V and J genes are TRBV4-3 and TRBJ2-1, with 8 bases matching TRBD1. Germline assignment: CDR1 LGHNA and CDR2 YSLEER. CDR3 length: 13 residues. Trimming took 4 bases from V and 7 from J; bases not matched to a gene: 3. The CDR3 loop is CASSRTGWNEQFF. The CDR3, as DNA: TGCGCCAGCAGCCGGACAGGGTGGAATGAGCAGTTCTTC.

The V gene is TRBV28, the J gene TRBJ1-5; D perhaps matches TRBD1 (6 bases). V was pared by 6 bases and J by 6 bases, with 15 bases between. The CDR3 spans 14 residues. In germline, CDR1 is MDHEN, CDR2 SYDVKM. The CDR3 region has the DNA TGTGCCAGCAGGACGGCAGGGGATAGTCAGCCCCAGCATTTT. This encodes CASRTAGDSQPQHF.

This clone was found a few times. The V and J genes are TRBV5-5 and TRBJ2-3; 11 bases are shared with TRBD2. There are 16 residues in the CDR3. The V and J ends lost 3 bases and 0 bases, in that order; junction bases with no gene match: 3. CDR1 and CDR2 from the germline V gene are SGHKS and YYEKEE (reference sequence). CDR3 coding DNA: TGTGCCAGCAGCTGGCTAGCGGGGGGTAGCACAGATACGCAGTATTTT. This gives the protein CASSWLAGGSTDTQYF.